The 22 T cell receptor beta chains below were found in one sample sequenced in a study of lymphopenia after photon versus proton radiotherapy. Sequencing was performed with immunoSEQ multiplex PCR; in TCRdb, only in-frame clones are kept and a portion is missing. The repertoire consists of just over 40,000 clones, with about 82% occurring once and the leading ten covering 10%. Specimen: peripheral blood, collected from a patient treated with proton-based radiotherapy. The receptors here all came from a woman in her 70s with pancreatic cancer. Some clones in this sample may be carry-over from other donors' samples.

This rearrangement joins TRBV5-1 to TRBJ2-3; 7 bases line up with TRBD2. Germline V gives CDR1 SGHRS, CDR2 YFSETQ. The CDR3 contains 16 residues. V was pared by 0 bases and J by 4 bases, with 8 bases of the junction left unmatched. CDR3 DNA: TGCGCCAGCAGCTTGGGAGAAGCGGGATACTCAGATACGCAGTATTTT. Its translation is CASSLGEAGYSDTQYF.

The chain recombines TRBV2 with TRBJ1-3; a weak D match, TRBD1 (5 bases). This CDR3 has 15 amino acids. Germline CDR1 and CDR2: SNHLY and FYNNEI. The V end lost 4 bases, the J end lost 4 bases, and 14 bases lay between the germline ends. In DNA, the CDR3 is TGTGCCAGCAGTGTTCGTTCAGGGTACGGAAACACCATATATTTT. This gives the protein CASSVRSGYGNTIYF.

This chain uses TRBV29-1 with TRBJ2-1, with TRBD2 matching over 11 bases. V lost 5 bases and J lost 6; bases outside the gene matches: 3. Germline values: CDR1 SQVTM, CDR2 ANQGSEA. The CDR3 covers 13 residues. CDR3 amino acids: CSVRTSGSNEQFF. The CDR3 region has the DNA TGCAGCGTTCGGACTAGCGGGTCCAATGAGCAGTTCTTC.

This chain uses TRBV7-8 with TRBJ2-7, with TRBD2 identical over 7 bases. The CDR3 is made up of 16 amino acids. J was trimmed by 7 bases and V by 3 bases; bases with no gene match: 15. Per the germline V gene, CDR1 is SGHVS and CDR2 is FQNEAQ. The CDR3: CASSLVGGVPTKEQYF. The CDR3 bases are TGTGCCAGCAGCTTGGTGGGAGGGGTACCTACGAAGGAGCAGTACTTC. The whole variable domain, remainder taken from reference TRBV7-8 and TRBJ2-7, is GAGVSQSPRYKVAKRGQDVALRCDPISGHVSLFWYQQALGQGPEFLTYFQNEAQLDKSGLPSDRFFAERPEGSVSTLKIQRTQQEDSAVYLCASSLVGGVPTKEQYFGPGTRLTVT.

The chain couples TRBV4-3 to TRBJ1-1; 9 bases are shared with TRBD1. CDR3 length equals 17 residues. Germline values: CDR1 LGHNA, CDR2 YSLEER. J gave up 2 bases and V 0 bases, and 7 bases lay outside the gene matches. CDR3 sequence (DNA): TGCGCCAGCAGCCAAGACAGGCCGACAGGGGGAAACACTGAAGCTTTCTTT. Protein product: CASSQDRPTGGNTEAFF.

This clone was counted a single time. CDR3 bases: TGTGCCAGCAGAGACCGGGACAGGGTCAATGAGCAGTTCTTC. Protein product: CASRDRDRVNEQFF. The rearrangement joins TRBV6-6 to TRBJ2-1; TRBD1 matches at 9 bases. J was trimmed by 6 bases and V by 6 bases; bases with no gene match: 6. Germline CDR1 is MNHNY and CDR2 is SVGAGI (reference sequence). The CDR3 extends over 14 amino acids.

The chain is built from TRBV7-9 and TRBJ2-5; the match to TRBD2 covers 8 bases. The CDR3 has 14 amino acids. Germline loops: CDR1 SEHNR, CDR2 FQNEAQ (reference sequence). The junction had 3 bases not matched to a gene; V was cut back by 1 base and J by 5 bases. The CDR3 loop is CASSLGASGETQYF. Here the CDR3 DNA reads TGTGCCAGCAGCTTAGGGGCTAGCGGGGAGACCCAGTACTTC.

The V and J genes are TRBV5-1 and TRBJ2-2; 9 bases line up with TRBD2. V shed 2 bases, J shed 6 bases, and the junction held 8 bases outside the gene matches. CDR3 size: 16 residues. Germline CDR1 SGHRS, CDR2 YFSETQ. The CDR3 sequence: CASSFRVAGAPGELFF. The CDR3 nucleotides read TGCGCCAGCAGCTTTCGGGTAGCGGGAGCCCCCGGGGAGCTGTTTTTT.

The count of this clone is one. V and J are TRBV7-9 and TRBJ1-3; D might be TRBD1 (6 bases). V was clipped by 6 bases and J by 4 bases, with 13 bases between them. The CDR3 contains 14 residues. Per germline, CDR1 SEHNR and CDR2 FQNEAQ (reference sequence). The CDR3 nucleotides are TGTGCCAGCAGGGAACAGGGAACAGGAAACACCATATATTTT. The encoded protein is CASREQGTGNTIYF. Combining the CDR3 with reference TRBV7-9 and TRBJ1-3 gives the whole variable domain DTGVSQNPRHKITKRGQNVTFRCDPISEHNRLYWYRQTLGQGPEFLTYFQNEAQLEKSRLLSDRFSAERPKGSFSTLEIQRTEQGDSAMYLCASREQGTGNTIYFGEGSWLTVV.

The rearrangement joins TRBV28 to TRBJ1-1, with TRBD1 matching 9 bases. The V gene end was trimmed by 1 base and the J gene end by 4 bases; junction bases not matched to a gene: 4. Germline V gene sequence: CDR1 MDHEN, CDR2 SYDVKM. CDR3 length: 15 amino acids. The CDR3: CASSLSPTGGTEAFF. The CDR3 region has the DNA TGTGCCAGCAGTTTATCCCCGACAGGGGGCACTGAAGCTTTCTTT.

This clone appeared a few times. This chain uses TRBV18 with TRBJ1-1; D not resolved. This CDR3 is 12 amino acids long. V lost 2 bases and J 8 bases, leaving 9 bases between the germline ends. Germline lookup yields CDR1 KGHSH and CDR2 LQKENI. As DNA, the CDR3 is TGTGCCAGCTCACCAGGAGGCGAAGAAGCTTTCTTT. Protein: CASSPGGEEAFF.

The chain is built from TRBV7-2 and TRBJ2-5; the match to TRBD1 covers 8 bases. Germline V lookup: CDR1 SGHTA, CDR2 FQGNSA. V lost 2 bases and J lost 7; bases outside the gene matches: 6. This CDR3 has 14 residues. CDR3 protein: CASSLSPTGATQYF. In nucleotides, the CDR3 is TGTGCCAGCAGCTTAAGCCCGACAGGGGCGACCCAGTACTTC.

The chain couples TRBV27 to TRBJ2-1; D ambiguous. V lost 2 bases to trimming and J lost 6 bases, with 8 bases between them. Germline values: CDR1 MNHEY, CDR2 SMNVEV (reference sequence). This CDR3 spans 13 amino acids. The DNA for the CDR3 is TGTGCCAGCAGTTTAGTAGGGCCCAATGAGCAGTTCTTC. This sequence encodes CASSLVGPNEQFF.

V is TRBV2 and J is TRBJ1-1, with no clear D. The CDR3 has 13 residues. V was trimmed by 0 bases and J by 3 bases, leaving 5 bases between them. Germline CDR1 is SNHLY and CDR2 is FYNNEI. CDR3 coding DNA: TGTGCCAGCAGTGAAGCTAGGGACACTGAAGCTTTCTTT. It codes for CASSEARDTEAFF.

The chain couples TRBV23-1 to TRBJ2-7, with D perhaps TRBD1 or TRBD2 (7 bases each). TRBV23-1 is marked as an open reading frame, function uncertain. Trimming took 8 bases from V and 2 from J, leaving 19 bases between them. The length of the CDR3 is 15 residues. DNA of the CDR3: TGCGCCAGCCGGGGGGTACCGGGACAGACCTACGAGCAGTACTTC. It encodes CASRGVPGQTYEQYF.

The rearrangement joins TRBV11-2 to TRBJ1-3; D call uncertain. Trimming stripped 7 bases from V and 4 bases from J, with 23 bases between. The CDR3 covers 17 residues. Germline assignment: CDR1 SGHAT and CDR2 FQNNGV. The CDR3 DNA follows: TGTGCCAGCATTCTTTTCTCGGCAGCCGCTTCGGGAAACACCATATATTTT. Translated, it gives CASILFSAAASGNTIYF.

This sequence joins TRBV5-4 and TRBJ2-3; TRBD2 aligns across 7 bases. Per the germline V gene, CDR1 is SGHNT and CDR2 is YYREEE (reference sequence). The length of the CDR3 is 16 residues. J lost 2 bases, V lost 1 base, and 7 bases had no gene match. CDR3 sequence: CASSLNGGGVTDTQYF. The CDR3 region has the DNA TGTGCCAGCAGCTTGAATGGGGGAGGGGTCACAGATACGCAGTATTTT. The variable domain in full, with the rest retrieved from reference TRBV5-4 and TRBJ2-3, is ETGVTQSPTHLIKTRGQQVTLRCSSQSGHNTVSWYQQALGQGPQFIFQYYREEENGRGNFPPRFSGLQFPNYSSELNVNALELDDSALYLCASSLNGGGVTDTQYFGPGTRLTVL.

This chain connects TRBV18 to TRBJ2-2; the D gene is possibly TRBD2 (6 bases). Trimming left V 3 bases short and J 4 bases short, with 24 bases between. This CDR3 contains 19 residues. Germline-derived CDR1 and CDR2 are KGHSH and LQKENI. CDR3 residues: CASSPSGARGPGVTGELFF. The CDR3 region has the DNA TGTGCCAGCTCACCCTCGGGAGCTCGGGGACCAGGCGTCACCGGGGAGCTGTTTTTT.

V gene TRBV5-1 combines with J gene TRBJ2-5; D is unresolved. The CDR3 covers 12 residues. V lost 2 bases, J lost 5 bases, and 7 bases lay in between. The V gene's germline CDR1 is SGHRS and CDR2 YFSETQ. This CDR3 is CASSFQAETQYF. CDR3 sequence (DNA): TGCGCCAGCAGCTTCCAGGCGGAGACCCAGTACTTC.

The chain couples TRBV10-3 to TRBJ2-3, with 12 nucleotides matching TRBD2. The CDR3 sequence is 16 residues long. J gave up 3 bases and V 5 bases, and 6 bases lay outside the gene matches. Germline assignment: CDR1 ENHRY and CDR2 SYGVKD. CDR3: CAISHGLAGSTDTQYF. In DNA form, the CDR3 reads TGTGCCATCAGTCATGGACTAGCGGGATCTACAGATACGCAGTATTTT.

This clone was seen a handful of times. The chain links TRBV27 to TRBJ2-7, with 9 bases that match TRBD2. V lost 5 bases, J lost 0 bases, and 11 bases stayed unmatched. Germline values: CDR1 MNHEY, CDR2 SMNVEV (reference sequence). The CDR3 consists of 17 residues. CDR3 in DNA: TGTGCCAGCAGTCCGTTTTCGAGCGGGAGGTACTCCTACGAGCAGTACTTC. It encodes CASSPFSSGRYSYEQYF.

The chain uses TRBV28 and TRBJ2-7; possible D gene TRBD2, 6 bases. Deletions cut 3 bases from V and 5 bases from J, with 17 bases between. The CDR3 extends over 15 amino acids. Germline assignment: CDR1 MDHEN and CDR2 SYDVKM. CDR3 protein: CASSLVEGLKNEQYF. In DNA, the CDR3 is TGTGCCAGCAGTTTGGTGGAGGGCCTAAAGAACGAGCAGTACTTC.